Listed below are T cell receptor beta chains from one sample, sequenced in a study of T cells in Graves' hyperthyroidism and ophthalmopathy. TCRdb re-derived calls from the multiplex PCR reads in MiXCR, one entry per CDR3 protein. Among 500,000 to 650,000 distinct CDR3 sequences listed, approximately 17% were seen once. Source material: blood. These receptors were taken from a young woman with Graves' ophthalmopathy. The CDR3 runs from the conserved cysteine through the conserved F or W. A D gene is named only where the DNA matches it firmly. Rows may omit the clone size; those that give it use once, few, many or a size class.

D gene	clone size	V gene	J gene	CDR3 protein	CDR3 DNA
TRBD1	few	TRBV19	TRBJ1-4	CASAGTGLSEKLFF	TGTGCCAGTGCCGGGACAGGACTCTCTGAAAAACTGTTTTTT
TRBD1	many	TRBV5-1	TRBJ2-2	CASSFTGGRTGELFF	TGCGCCAGCAGCTTTACAGGGGGCCGCACCGGGGAGCTGTTTTTT
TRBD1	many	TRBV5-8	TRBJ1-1	CASSPGQGATEAFF	TGTGCCAGCAGCCCCGGACAGGGGGCGACTGAAGCTTTCTTT
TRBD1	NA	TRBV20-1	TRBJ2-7	CSARDGTGGLEQYF	TGCAGTGCTAGAGATGGGACAGGGGGCCTCGAGCAGTACTTC
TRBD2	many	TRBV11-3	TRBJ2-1	CASSGAGGYNEQFF	TGTGCCAGCAGCGGAGCGGGAGGGTACAATGAGCAGTTCTTC
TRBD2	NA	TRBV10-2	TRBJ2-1	CASSASGGGIYNEQFF	TGCGCCAGCAGTGCATCGGGAGGTGGGATCTACAATGAGCAGTTCTTC
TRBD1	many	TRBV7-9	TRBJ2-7	CASSGDSVTYEQYF	TGTGCCAGCAGCGGGGACAGCGTTACCTACGAGCAGTACTTC
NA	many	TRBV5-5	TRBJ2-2	CASSPTANTGELFF	TGTGCCAGCAGCCCCACCGCGAACACCGGGGAGCTGTTTTTT
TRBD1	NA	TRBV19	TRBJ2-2	CASKAPGTGVTGELFF	TGTGCCAGTAAGGCCCCCGGGACAGGGGTAACCGGGGAGCTGTTTTTT
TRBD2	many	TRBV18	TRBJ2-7	CASSLEVAGVYEQYF	TGTGCCAGCTCCCTCGAGGTAGCGGGAGTATACGAGCAGTACTTC